One sample yielded the 2 T cell receptor beta chains listed below, sequenced in a study of naive and memory T cell subsets (dated by TCRdb to 2015 to 2018). The study reported a robust and sensitive protocol to amplify, sequence and analyze TCRs, based on 3' ligation of a UMI-containing oligonucleotide to TCR cDNA. The library was prepared using 5' RACE. TCRdb records Illumina MiSeq as the sequencer. The ligated cDNA was amplified by four rounds of PCR, in which nested alpha and beta constant region primers were used together with the SP2 primer. TCRdb's own reprocessing of the public reads used fastp at Q25 and MiXCR and kept productive beta chains. Entries that share a CDR3 protein sequence are merged under the most common genes and DNA. This sample lists roughly 60,000 distinct CDR3 sequences; roughly 7% were detected once. The ten largest clones capture roughly 9.7% of the sample. The origin of the receptors is a male donor in good health.

This clonotype was observed a handful of times. A read error may account for a junction end that differs from germline. The J gene is TRBJ2-7, the V gene TRBV30; 11 nucleotides match TRBD2. The CDR3 contains 14 residues. Germline V gene sequence: CDR1 GTSNPN, CDR2 SVGIG (reference sequence). In nucleotides, the CDR3 is TGTCCCTGGAGGATAGCGGGAGGGCCCTACGAGCAGTACTTC. Translation gives CPWRIAGGPYEQYF.

This clonotype came up a few times. The CDR3 DNA is TGTGCCAGCAACGTCCTAATCGACAGTTGGGGGCAGTTCTTC. Its protein product is CASNVLIDSWGQFF. The chain recombines TRBV12-3 or TRBV12-4 with TRBJ2-1; TRBD1 might be the D (5 bases). Trimming took 7 bases from V and 12 from J, leaving 22 bases between them. The CDR3 extends over 14 amino acids.